Included here is one T cell receptor beta chain sequence, with context. What it binds is not known. The sample originates from a study of T cell repertoires in cytomegalovirus infection. Whole-study findings and limits: Adding up the frequency of public TCR beta families identified people who carried CMV plus the relevant HLA.

Germline V gene data show CDR1 as SEHNR and CDR2 as FQNEAQ (reference sequence). The trim removed 2 bases at V and 3 bases at J, leaving 5 bases unmatched. This CDR3 contains 16 residues. TCRdb analysed the reads with MiXCR anew, one entry per CDR3 protein. The sample carries about 700,000 distinct CDR3 sequences, roughly 30% recorded once. The input for sequencing was cultured PBMCs, taken from culture after CMV antigen stimulation. The chain carries TRBV7-9 and TRBJ2-1, with 9 nucleotides matching TRBD1. This receptor was identified in a human donor in good health (CMV status not recorded). Some clones in this sample may be carry-over from other donors' samples. The CDR3 sequence: CASSLSGTGHYNEQFF. The CDR3 bases are TGTGCCAGCAGCTTATCCGGGACAGGGCACTACAATGAGCAGTTCTTC.